Reported below is one T cell receptor beta chain. This sample is drawn from a study of blood T cell repertoires in COVID-19. Study context: Whether acute or convalescent, the COVID-19 samples came from the United States, Italy and Spain. PBMCs, B-cell-depleted T cells, or T cells were the source of the cDNA or gDNA that made up the material.

Produced via immunoSEQ multiplex PCR; TCRdb's table is partial and in-frame only. This sample has about 73,000 clones, with 89% found just once. V was pared by 4 bases and J by 7 bases, with 4 bases of the junction left unmatched. Germline-derived CDR1 and CDR2 are MGHRA and YSYEKL. The CDR3 consists of 14 residues. The specimen was peripheral blood. The TCR comes from an elderly man with acute or convalescent COVID-19. The rearrangement uses TRBV4-1 and TRBJ2-1; TRBD2 agrees at 10 bases. The CDR3: CASSLAGGRNEQFF. The CDR3 region has the DNA TGCGCCAGCAGCCTAGCGGGAGGTCGAAATGAGCAGTTCTTC.